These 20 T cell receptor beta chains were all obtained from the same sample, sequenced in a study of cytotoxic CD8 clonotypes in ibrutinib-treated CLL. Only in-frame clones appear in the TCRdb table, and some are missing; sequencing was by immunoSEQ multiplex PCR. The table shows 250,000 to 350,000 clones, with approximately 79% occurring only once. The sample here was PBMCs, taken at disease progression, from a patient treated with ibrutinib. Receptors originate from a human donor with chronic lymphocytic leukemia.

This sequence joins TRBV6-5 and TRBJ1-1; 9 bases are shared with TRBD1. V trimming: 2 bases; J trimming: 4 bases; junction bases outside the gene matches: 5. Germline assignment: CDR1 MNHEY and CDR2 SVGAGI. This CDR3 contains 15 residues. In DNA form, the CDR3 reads TGTGCCAGCAGTTACCCTGGGACAGGGATCACTGAAGCTTTCTTT. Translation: CASSYPGTGITEAFF.

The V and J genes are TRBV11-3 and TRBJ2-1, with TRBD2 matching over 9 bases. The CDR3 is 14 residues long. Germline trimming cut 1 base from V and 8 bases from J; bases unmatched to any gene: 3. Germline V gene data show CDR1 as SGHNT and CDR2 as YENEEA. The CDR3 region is CASSLGLADDEQFF. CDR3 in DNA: TGTGCCAGCAGCTTAGGACTAGCGGACGATGAGCAGTTCTTC.

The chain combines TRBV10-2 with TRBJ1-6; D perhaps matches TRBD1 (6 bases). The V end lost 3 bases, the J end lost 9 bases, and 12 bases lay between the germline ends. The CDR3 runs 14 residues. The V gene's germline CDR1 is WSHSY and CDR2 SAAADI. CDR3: CASSEVRGGSPLHF. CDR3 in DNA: TGCGCCAGCAGTGAAGTTAGGGGGGGTTCACCCCTCCACTTT.

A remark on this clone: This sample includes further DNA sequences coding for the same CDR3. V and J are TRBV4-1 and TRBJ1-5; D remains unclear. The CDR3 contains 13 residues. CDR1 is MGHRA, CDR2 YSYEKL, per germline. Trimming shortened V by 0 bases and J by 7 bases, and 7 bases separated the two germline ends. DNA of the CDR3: TGCGCCAGCAGCCAAGATCCTGGACAGCCCCAGCATTTT. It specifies CASSQDPGQPQHF.

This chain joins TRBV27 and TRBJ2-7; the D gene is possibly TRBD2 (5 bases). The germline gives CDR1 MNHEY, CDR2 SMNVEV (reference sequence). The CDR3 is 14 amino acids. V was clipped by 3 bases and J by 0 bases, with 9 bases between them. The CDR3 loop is CASSLRAYSYEQYF. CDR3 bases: TGTGCCAGCAGTTTGCGGGCCTACTCCTACGAGCAGTACTTC.

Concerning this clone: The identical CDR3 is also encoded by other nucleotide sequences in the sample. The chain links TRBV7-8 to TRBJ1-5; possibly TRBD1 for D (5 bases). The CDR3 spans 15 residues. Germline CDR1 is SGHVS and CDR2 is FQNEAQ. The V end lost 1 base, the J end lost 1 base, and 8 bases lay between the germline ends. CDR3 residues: CASSLVAGSNQPQHF. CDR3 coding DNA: TGTGCCAGCAGCTTAGTGGCAGGGAGCAATCAGCCCCAGCATTTT.

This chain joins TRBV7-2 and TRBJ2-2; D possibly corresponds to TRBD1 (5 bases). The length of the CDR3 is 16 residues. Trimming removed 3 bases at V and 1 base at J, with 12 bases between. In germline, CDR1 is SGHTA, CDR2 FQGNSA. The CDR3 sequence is CASSFPGHMNTGELFF. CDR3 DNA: TGTGCCAGCAGCTTTCCCGGACACATGAACACCGGGGAGCTGTTTTTT.

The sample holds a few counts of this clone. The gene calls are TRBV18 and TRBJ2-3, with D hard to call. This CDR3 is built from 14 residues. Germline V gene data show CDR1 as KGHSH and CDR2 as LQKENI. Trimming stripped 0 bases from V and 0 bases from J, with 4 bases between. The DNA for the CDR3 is TGTGCCAGCTCACCACCGGGAAGCACAGATACGCAGTATTTT. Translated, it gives CASSPPGSTDTQYF.

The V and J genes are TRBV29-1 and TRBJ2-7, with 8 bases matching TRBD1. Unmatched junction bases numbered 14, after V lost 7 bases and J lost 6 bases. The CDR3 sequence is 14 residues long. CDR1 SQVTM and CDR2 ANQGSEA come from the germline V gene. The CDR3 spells CSARKDREALEQYF. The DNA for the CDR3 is TGCAGCGCTCGAAAGGACAGGGAGGCCCTCGAGCAGTACTTC.

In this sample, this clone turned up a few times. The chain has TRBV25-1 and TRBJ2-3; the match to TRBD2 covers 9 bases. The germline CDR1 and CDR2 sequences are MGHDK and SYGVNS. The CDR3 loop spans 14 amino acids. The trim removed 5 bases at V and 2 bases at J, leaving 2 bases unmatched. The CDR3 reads CASSLAGDTDTQYF. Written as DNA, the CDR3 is TGTGCCAGCAGTTTAGCGGGGGACACAGATACGCAGTATTTT. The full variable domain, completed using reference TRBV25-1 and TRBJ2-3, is EADIYQTPRYLVIGTGKKITLECSQTMGHDKMYWYQQDPGMELHLIHYSYGVNSTEKGDLSSESTVSRIRTEHFPLTLESARPSHTSQYLCASSLAGDTDTQYFGPGTRLTVL.

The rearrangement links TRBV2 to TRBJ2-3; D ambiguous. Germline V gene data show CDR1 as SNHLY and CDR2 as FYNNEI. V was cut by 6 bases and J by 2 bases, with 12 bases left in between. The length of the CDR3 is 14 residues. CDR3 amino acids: CASRLLQNTDTQYF. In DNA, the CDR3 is TGTGCCAGCAGACTCCTCCAAAACACAGATACGCAGTATTTT.

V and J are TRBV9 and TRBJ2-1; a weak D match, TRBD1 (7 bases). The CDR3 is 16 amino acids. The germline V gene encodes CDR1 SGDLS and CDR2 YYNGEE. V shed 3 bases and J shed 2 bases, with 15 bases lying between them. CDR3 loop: CASSEGASVAYNEQFF. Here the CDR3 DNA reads TGTGCCAGCAGCGAGGGGGCTAGCGTAGCCTACAATGAGCAGTTCTTC.

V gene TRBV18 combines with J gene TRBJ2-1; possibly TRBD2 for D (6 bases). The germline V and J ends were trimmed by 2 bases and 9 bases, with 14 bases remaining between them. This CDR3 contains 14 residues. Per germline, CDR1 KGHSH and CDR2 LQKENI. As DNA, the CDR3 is TGTGCCAGCTCACCAACCTATGTGGAGGGTGAGCAGTTCTTC. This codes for CASSPTYVEGEQFF.

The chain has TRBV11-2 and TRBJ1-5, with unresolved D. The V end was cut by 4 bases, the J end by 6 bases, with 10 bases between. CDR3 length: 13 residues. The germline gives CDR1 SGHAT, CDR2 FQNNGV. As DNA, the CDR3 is TGTGCCAGCAGCTACCAATGGGGTCAGCCCCAGCATTTT. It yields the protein CASSYQWGQPQHF.

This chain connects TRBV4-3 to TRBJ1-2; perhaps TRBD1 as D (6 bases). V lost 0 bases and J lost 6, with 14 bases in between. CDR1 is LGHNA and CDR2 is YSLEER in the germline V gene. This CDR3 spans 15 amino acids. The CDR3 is CASSQEGRGEDGYTF. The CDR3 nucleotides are TGCGCCAGCAGCCAAGAGGGCAGGGGTGAGGATGGCTACACCTTC.

CDR3 sequence: CASSQRGFRGGFKNIQYF. Written as DNA, the CDR3 is TGTGCCAGCAGCCAGAGGGGTTTCCGAGGGGGGTTCAAAAACATTCAGTACTTC. V is TRBV14 and J is TRBJ2-4; D tentatively reads TRBD1 or TRBD2 (6 bases each). CDR3 length: 18 amino acids. V was cut by 3 bases and J by 3 bases, with 21 bases left in between. CDR1 SGHDN and CDR2 FVKESK come from the germline V gene.

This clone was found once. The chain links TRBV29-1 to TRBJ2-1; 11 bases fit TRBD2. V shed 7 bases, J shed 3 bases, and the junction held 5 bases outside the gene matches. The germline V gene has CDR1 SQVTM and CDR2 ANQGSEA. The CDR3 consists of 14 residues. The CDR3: CSAPGLADYNEQFF. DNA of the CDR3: TGCAGCGCCCCGGGACTAGCGGACTACAATGAGCAGTTCTTC.

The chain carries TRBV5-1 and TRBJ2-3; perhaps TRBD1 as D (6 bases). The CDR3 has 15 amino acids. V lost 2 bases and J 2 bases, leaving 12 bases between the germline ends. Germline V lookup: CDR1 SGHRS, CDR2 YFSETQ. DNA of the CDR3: TGCGCCAGCAGCTTCCGGGACACAAACACAGATACGCAGTATTTT. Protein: CASSFRDTNTDTQYF.

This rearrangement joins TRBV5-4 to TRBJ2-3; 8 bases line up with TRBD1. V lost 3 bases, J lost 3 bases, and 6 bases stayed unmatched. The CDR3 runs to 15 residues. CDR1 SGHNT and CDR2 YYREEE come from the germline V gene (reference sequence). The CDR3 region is CASSSRDRLTDTQYF. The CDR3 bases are TGTGCCAGCAGCTCCCGGGACAGGCTTACAGATACGCAGTATTTT. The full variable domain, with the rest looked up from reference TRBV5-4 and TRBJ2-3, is ETGVTQSPTHLIKTRGQQVTLRCSSQSGHNTVSWYQQALGQGPQFIFQYYREEENGRGNFPPRFSGLQFPNYSSELNVNALELDDSALYLCASSSRDRLTDTQYFGPGTRLTVL.

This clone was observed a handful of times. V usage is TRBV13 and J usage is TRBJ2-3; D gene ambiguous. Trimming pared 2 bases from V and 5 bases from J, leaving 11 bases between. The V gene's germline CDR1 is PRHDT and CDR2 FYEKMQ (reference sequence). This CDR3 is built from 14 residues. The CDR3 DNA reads TGTGCCAGCAGCTTATGGCTACCGGGAGATACGCAGTATTTT. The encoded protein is CASSLWLPGDTQYF.